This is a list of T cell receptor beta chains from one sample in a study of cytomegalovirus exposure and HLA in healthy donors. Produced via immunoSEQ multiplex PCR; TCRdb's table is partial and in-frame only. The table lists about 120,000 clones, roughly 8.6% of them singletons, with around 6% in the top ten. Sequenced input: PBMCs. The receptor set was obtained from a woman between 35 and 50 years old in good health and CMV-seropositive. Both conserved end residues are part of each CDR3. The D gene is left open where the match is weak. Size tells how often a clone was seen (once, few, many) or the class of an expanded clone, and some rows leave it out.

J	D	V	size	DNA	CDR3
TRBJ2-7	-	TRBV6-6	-	TGTGCCAGCACCCCGAAAGGCGGAATTACCTACGAGCAGTACTTC	CASTPKGGITYEQYF
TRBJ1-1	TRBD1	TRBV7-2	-	TGTGCCAGCAATTGGCCCCGAGACAGGGGCCCTGGGACTGAAGCTTTCTTT	CASNWPRDRGPGTEAFF
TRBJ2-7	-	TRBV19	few	TGTGCCAGTAGTGGAGTTCGAGCCTACGAGCAGTACTTC	CASSGVRAYEQYF
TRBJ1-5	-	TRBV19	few	TGTGCCAGTAGTGGGGGCAGGGTGAAGCGTCAGCCCCAGCATTTT	CASSGGRVKRQPQHF
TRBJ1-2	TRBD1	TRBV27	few	TGTGCCAGCAGTTTATCGGGGACAGTCAACTATGGCTACACCTTC	CASSLSGTVNYGYTF
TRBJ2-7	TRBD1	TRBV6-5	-	TGTGCCAGCAGTTTAGGACAGGTCTCCTACGAGCAGTACTTC	CASSLGQVSYEQYF
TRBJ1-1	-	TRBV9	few	TGTGCCAGCAGCGCTTCACCTAAGAGGGAGGGGGTCACTGAAGCTTTCTTT	CASSASPKREGVTEAFF
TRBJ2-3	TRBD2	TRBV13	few	TGTGCCAGCAGTATTGCTAGGCTAGCGGGGAATAGCACAGATACGCAGTATTTT	CASSIARLAGNSTDTQYF
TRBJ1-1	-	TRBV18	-	TGTGCCACCGGCGGGTTGGACACTGAAGCTTTCTTT	CATGGLDTEAFF
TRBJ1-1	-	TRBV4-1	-	TGCGCCAGCACCCAAGTGGGGGGCACTGAAGCTTTCTTT	CASTQVGGTEAFF
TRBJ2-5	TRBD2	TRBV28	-	TGTGCCAGCAGTTTCCCCCTAGCGGGGGCCCAAGAGACCCAGTACTTC	CASSFPLAGAQETQYF
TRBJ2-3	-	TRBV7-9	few	TGTGCCAGCAGCCAGACTAGAATCACAGATACGCAGTATTTT	CASSQTRITDTQYF
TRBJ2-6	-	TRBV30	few	TGTGCCTGGAGGAACATGACAGTAGCCTCTGGGGCCAACGTCCTGACTTTC	CAWRNMTVASGANVLTF
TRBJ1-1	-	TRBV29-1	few	TGCAGCGTTGAAGTAGGAGCGGAAGCTTTCTTT	CSVEVGAEAFF
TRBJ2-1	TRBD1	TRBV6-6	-	TGTGCCAGCAGGTCAAGACAGGGCAATGAGCAGTTCTTC	CASRSRQGNEQFF
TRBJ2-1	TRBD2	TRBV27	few	TGTGCCAGCAGTTTAATATGGGGCGGGGGGGCGGATGAGCAGTTCTTC	CASSLIWGGGADEQFF
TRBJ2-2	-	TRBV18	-	TGTGCCAGCCAGGCGGGCACCGGGGAGCTGTTTTTT	CASQAGTGELFF
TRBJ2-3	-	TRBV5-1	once	TGCGCCAGCAGCTTGGATGGACAACCTGGCACAGATACGCAGTATTTT	CASSLDGQPGTDTQYF
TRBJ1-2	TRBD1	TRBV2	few	TGTGCCAGCAGGCGGGACAGGGGGCTATATGGCTACACCTTC	CASRRDRGLYGYTF
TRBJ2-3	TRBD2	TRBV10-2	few	TGCGCCAGCAGAAACCAGCGGGGGGTGGCAGATACGCAGTATTTT	CASRNQRGVADTQYF
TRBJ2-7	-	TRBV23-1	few	TGCGCCAGCTACCCAAGGGGATCCGGGCAGTACTTC	CASYPRGSGQYF
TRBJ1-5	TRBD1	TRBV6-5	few	TGTGCCAGCAGCGACAGGGGAGATCAGCCCCAGCATTTT	CASSDRGDQPQHF
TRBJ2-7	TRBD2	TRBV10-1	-	TGCGCCAGCAGTGACCAGACGGGGGGAAAGCAGTACTTC	CASSDQTGGKQYF
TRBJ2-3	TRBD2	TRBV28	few	TGTGCCAGCAGCCGAACCCTAGCGGGGAGCACAGATACGCAGTATTTT	CASSRTLAGSTDTQYF
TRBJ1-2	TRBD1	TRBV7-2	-	TGTGCCAGCAGCTCTGTCACAGGGGATAGAGGCTACACCTTC	CASSSVTGDRGYTF
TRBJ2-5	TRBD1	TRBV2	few	TGTGCCATCTCCGGGACAGGGGACTTCCCATCCCAAGAGACCCAGTACTTC	CAISGTGDFPSQETQYF
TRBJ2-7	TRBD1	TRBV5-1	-	TGCGCCAGCAGCTTCCGGGACAGGGACCACGAGCAGTACTTC	CASSFRDRDHEQYF
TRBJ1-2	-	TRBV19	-	TGTGCCAGTAGTATTTCAGGGTCTAACTATGGCTACACCTTC	CASSISGSNYGYTF
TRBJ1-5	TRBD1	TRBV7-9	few	TGTGCCAGCAGCTTAGGACAGGGAGGTCAGCCCCAGCATTTT	CASSLGQGGQPQHF
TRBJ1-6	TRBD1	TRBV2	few	TGTGCCAGCAGTGTAGGACAGGGTTATTCACCCCTACACTTT	CASSVGQGYSPLHF
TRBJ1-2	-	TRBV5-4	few	TGTGCCAGCAGATCCTATATACGGGGAGCTGGCTACACCTTC	CASRSYIRGAGYTF
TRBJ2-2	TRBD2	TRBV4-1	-	TGCGCCAGCAGCCGAACGCCCCGGACTGAAGCGGGGGGGCCTACCGGGGAGCTGTTTTTT	CASSRTPRTEAGGPTGELFF
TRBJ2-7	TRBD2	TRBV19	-	TGTGCCAGTAGTATAGAGGGGGGGGTCGGAGGCGAGCAGTACTTC	CASSIEGGVGGEQYF